The clone carrying this TCR beta chain was observed at least ten times. This sample is drawn from a study of T cells after yellow fever vaccination. MiXCR, applied by TCRdb to the 5' RACE reads, yields one record per CDR3 protein. The sample has tens of thousands of distinct CDR3 sequences; roughly 7.3% are singletons. Germline V gene lookup returns CDR1 SGDLS and CDR2 YYNGEE. V was pared by 3 bases and J by 6 bases, with 8 bases between. The CDR3 covers 12 residues. The V gene is TRBV9, the J gene TRBJ2-3, with D hard to call. This clonotype was obtained from a man younger than 30 who received the YFV17D yellow fever vaccine. The source was CD8+ T cells sorted from PBMCs, collected approximately 15 days after the first yellow fever vaccination. CDR3 nucleotides: TGTGCCAGCAGCGGTGGAATGGATACGCAGTATTTT. Residues: CASSGGMDTQYF.